What follows are 5 T cell receptor beta chains derived from one specimen sequenced in a study of post-analysis software for immune sequencing data. Study conclusions and caveats: When patients were compared with controls, four to six TRBV segments were more frequent, TRBV5-6, TRBV5-1 and TRBV20-1 among them.

Each TCR beta cDNA library carried unique molecular identifiers. TCRdb processed the PCR reads anew with MiXCR; each CDR3 protein has one entry. The sample carries hundreds of thousands of distinct CDR3 sequences, approximately 60% recorded once. Their antigen targets remain unknown. The sample comprised blood. The source of these receptors is a girl aged 2 to 9 with multiple sclerosis.

V and J are TRBV5-5 and TRBJ1-2; no clear D gene. Per the germline V gene, CDR1 is SGHKS and CDR2 is YYEKEE (reference sequence). Trimming shortened V by 0 bases and J by 4 bases, and 13 bases separated the two germline ends. The CDR3 is 15 amino acids. The CDR3 spells CASSLDLGNRYGYTF. DNA of the CDR3: TGTGCCAGCAGCTTGGACCTAGGAAATCGCTATGGCTACACCTTC.

The V gene is TRBV20-1, the J gene TRBJ2-3; 11 bases match TRBD2. Trimming at V came to 3 bases and at J to 0 bases, leaving 2 bases not matched to a gene. From germline, CDR1 is DFQATT and CDR2 SNEGSKA (reference sequence). This CDR3 is built from 15 residues. The CDR3 spells CSASRTSGSTDTQYF. DNA for the CDR3: TGCAGTGCTAGTAGGACTAGCGGGAGCACAGATACGCAGTATTTT.

The V and J genes are TRBV20-1 and TRBJ2-3; D gene ambiguous. The germline V gene encodes CDR1 DFQATT and CDR2 SNEGSKA (reference sequence). This CDR3 has 14 amino acids. Trimming shortened V by 1 base and J by 0 bases, and 8 bases separated the two germline ends. The CDR3 sequence is CSARVLVSTDTQYF. Written as DNA, the CDR3 is TGCAGTGCTAGAGTCCTGGTCAGCACAGATACGCAGTATTTT.

The chain employs TRBV7-3 and TRBJ1-2; possibly TRBD1 for D (5 bases). Trimming stripped 4 bases from V and 8 bases from J, with 20 bases between. The germline V gene encodes CDR1 SGHTA and CDR2 FQGTGA. The CDR3 is made up of 15 amino acids. The CDR3, as DNA: TGTGCCAGCAGCTGGGGCCGGGACGGAGGACGGGGCTACACCTTC. This sequence encodes CASSWGRDGGRGYTF.

The chain links TRBV27 to TRBJ2-2; no reliable D call. Trimming left V 6 bases short and J 6 bases short, with 11 bases between. This CDR3 contains 13 residues. The V gene's germline CDR1 is MNHEY and CDR2 SMNVEV (reference sequence). The CDR3: CASRVHSAGELFF. In nucleotides, the CDR3 is TGTGCCAGCAGGGTACACAGCGCCGGGGAGCTGTTTTTT.